This TCR beta chain was documented in a study of siplizumab effects on memory and regulatory T cells (dated by TCRdb to the late 2010s). Broadly, across the study: The effect of the anti-CD2 antibody siplizumab on alloreactive T-cell subsets was examined in allogeneic mixed lymphocyte reactions constructed from human PBMCs. Study-level results and caveats: Unstimulated naive T cells appeared more diverse than memory T cells, and naive cells seemed to contribute substantially to the alloresponse. Whether proliferating Tregs from siplizumab cultures were suppressive was not functionally confirmed. Among mappable alloreactive CD4+ clones, an average Treg-derived fraction of about 69% was observed with siplizumab, compared with roughly 25% in control reactions. Because sequences below about 10^-5 frequency were poorly captured, only a minor fraction of alloreactive clones could be mapped to unstimulated subsets. The cumulative frequency of alloreactive sequences traceable to unstimulated CD4+ memory T cells was significantly reduced by siplizumab. Roughly 75-95% of proliferating CD4+ or CD8+ clones could not be assigned a naive or memory phenotype.

Sorted unstimulated T cells and proliferating T cells recovered from mixed lymphocyte reactions underwent TCRbeta CDR3 sequencing. Fresh whole blood from some ten HLA-typed healthy donors was used as the source from which PBMCs were isolated. As for this clone: This clone's antigen is unknown. Base qualities are missing; no much larger clone stands one base away.

Taken from the germline V gene, the CDR1 and CDR2 loops are SGDLS and YYNGEE. Cut back by 4 bases and 2 bases, the V and J ends lie 15 bases apart. Taken from cysteine to phenylalanine, the CDR3 has 15 residues. Only CDR3 DNA remains: 45 bases, in frame from the first base. Libraries were built with the immunoSEQ multiplex PCR assay. Roughly 9.8 x 10^4 TCR templates per sample were assayed on the deep sequencing platform. Genomic DNA extracted from sorted T cells was the material used for TCRbeta CDR3 sequencing. The authors processed their data as follows. Clonal analysis of TCRbeta CDR3 data was done in the R programming language. Alloreactive CD4+ and CD8+ clones were identified by comparing unstimulated samples to CFSE-low samples taken after the reaction. By matching sequences to the repertoires of sorted unstimulated Treg and non-Treg cells, each alloreactive CD4+ clone was assigned a regulatory or non-regulatory origin. TCRdb mirrors the immuneACCESS table, restricted to in-frame sequences. Some clones are absent from its copies; in checked studies, under half trace to an unresolved V gene, and the reason for the others is unknown. The V and J calls and clone size come from that table; D and trimming were worked out from the DNA. This sample is represented by 120,000 or so clones; roughly 90% of them were singletons. Jointly, the top ten make up around 1.3% of the sample.

This receptor chain uses TRBV9 and TRBJ2-5, with a tentative D call of TRBD1 or TRBD2, each matching 5 bases. The source material was CD4+ T cells sorted from blood. The clonotype comes from a human donor in good health. CDR3 region: CASSQGGTQQETQYF. The DNA is as follows: TGTGCCAGCAGCCAAGGTGGGACGCAACAAGAGACCCAGTACTTC.